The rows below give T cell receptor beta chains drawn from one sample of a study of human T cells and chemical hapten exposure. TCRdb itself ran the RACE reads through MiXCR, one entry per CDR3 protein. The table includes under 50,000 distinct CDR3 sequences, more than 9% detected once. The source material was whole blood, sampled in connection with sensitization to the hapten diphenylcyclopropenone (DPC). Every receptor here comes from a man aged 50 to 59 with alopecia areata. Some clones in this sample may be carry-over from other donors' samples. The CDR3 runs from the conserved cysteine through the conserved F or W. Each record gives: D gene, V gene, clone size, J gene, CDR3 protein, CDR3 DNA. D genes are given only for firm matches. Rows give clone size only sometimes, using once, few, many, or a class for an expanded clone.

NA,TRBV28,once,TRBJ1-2,CASSRGNYGYTF,TGTGCCAGCAGTAGGGGGAACTATGGCTACACCTTC
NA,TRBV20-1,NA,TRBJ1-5,CSALGGRGNQPQHF,TGCAGTGCTTTAGGAGGGAGGGGCAATCAGCCCCAGCATTTT
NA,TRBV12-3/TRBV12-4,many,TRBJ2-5,CASSLFRGTQETQYF,TGTGCCAGCAGTTTATTTAGGGGGACGCAAGAGACCCAGTACTTC
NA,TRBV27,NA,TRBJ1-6,CASSWGLGAPLHF,TGTGCCAGCAGTTGGGGTCTCGGCGCACCCCTCCACTTT
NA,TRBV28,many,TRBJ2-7,CASRRGGGFSYEQYF,TGTGCCAGCAGGCGAGGAGGGGGATTTTCCTACGAGCAGTACTTC
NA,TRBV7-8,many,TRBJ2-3,CASSQRTGTDTQYF,TGTGCCAGCAGCCAGAGGACAGGCACAGATACGCAGTATTTT
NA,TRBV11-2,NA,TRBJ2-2,CASSLEVDGNAGELFF,TGTGCCAGCAGCTTAGAGGTTGACGGGAACGCCGGGGAGCTGTTTTTT
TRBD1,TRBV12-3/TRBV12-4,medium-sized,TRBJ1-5,CASSLQGDNQPQHF,TGTGCCAGCAGTTTACAGGGGGATAATCAGCCCCAGCATTTT
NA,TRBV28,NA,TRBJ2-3,CASSLEEGQYF,TGTGCCAGCAGTTTAGAGGAGGGGCAGTATTTT
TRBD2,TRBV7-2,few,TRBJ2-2,CASSLVAGDRTGELFF,TGTGCCAGCAGCTTAGTGGCGGGAGATAGGACCGGGGAGCTGTTTTTT
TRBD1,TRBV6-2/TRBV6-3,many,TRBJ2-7,CASSYPRQGASSYEQYF,TGTGCCAGCAGTTACCCTCGACAGGGGGCATCCTCCTACGAGCAGTACTTC
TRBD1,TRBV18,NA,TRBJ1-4,CASSLSTGVTNEKLFF,TGTGCCAGCTCACTTTCGACAGGGGTGACTAATGAAAAACTGTTTTTT
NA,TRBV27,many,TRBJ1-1,CASSPLDGLGTEAFF,TGTGCCAGCAGTCCCCTTGACGGGCTAGGCACTGAAGCTTTCTTT
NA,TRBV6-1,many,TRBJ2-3,CASSTSSTDTQYF,NA
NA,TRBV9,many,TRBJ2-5,CASSVGRVETQYF,TGTGCCAGCAGCGTAGGGAGAGTAGAGACCCAGTACTTC
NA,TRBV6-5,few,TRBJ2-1,CASSYWAGESLFF,TGTGCCAGCAGTTACTGGGCCGGTGAAAGTTTGTTCTTC
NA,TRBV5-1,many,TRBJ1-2,CASSLITGTGYGYTF,TGCGCCAGCAGCTTGATAACAGGGACGGGCTATGGCTACACCTTC
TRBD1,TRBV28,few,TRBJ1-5,CASSRTGENQPQHF,TGTGCCAGCAGTCGTACAGGGGAGAATCAGCCCCAGCATTTT
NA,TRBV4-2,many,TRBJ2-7,CASSQEVGSEGGRGYEQYF,TGTGCCAGCAGCCAAGAGGTAGGGTCTGAGGGCGGAAGGGGCTACGAGCAGTACTTC
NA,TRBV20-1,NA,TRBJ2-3,CSAKQGRTDTQYF,TGCAGTGCTAAACAGGGGAGGACAGATACGCAGTATTTT
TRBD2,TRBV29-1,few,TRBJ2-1,CNTPGIGLAGGHEQFF,TGCAACACACCAGGGATCGGGCTAGCGGGAGGGCATGAGCAGTTCTTC
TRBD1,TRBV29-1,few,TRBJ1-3,CSAGRQGGNTIYF,TGCAGCGCCGGTCGACAGGGAGGGAACACCATATATTTT
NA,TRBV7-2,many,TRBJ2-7,CASSLSAYEQYF,TGTGCCAGCAGCTTAAGTGCCTACGAGCAGTACTTC
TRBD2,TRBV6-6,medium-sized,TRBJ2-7,CASSGPGLAGETFYEQYF,TGTGCCAGCAGTGGGCCGGGACTAGCGGGAGAGACCTTCTACGAGCAGTACTTC
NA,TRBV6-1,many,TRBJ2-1,CASRTAYEQFF,TGTGCCAGCAGGACAGCCTATGAGCAGTTCTTC
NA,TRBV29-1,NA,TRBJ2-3,CSVVAGGNRGTDTQYF,TGCAGCGTTGTGGCAGGTGGGAACCGCGGCACAGATACGCAGTATTTT
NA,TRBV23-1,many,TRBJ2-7,CASSQRDPAYEQYF,TGCGCCAGCAGTCAACGGGACCCAGCCTACGAGCAGTACTTC
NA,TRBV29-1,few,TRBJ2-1,CSVAGVDEQFF,TGCAGCGTTGCAGGGGTCGATGAGCAGTTCTTC
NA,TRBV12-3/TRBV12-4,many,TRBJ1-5,CASSLGAAQPQHF,TGTGCCAGCAGTTTAGGAGCGGCTCAGCCCCAGCATTTT
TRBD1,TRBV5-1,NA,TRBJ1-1,CASRSTQGVRTEAFF,TGCGCCAGCAGGTCAACCCAGGGGGTCAGAACTGAAGCTTTCTTT
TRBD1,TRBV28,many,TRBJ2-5,CASSGTGRETQYF,TGTGCCAGCAGCGGGACAGGGAGGGAGACCCAGTACTTC
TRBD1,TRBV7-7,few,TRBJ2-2,CASRSNRGTAGELFF,TGTGCCAGCAGGAGCAACAGGGGAACGGCCGGGGAGCTGTTTTTT
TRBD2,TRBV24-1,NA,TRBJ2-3,CATRGTSGSTDTQYF,TGTGCCACCAGAGGGACTAGCGGGAGTACAGATACGCAGTATTTT
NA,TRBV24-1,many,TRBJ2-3,CATSEADTQYF,TGTGCCACCAGTGAAGCAGATACGCAGTATTTT
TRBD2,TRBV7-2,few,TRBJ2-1,CASSLESGRAGEQFF,TGTGCCAGCAGCTTAGAGAGCGGGAGGGCCGGGGAGCAGTTCTTC
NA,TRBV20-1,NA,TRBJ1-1,CSARWGHLNTEAFF,TGCAGTGCTAGGTGGGGACATCTGAACACTGAAGCTTTCTTT
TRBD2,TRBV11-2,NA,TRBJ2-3,CASSLYASGRKLDTQYF,TGTGCCAGCAGCTTATACGCTAGCGGGAGGAAATTAGATACGCAGTATTTT
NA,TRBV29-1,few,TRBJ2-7,CSVGRVSYEQYF,TGCAGCGTTGGTCGGGTTTCCTACGAGCAGTACTTC
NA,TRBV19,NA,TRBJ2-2,CASRYIDTGELFF,TGTGCCAGTCGGTACATTGACACCGGGGAGCTGTTTTTT
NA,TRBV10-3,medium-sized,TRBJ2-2,CAISESHSPGELFF,TGTGCCATCAGTGAGTCCCACAGCCCCGGGGAGCTGTTTTTT
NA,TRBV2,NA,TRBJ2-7,CASMSPLAYEQYF,TGTGCCAGCATGTCGCCATTGGCCTACGAGCAGTACTTC